This T cell receptor beta chain was captured in a study of cytomegalovirus exposure and HLA in healthy donors (TCRdb year 2017). The study in broad terms: An earlier analysis of approximately 640 of the donors reported more than 250 Gb of sequence data and roughly 110 million unique TCR beta sequences from some 180 million T cells. An early release covering over 500 HLA-typed donors comprised approximately 290 gigabases of sequencing data and around 86 million unique TCR sequences. The genetic ancestry cluster associated with self-reported Caucasian donors included 65% to 90% of the 398 genotyped donors. The aim of the study was to test whether cataloging public T cell receptors could identify signatures of past pathogen exposure. Using immunosequencing, the study profiled T cell repertoires from fewer than 850 subjects and related those repertoires to cytomegalovirus serostatus. A separate validation cohort of approximately 130 different subjects was used in addition to the 666-subject first cohort. The study combined high-throughput TCR immunosequencing, statistical association of individual TCRs with disease status, and machine learning to predict cytomegalovirus infection status. In a later analysis, previously published TCR beta repertoires from about 640 donors were re-analyzed and high-resolution HLA genotyping was added so that TCR occurrence patterns could be studied. The later analysis used no new phenotypic data to find candidate immune exposures, relying instead on TCR beta sequences and their occurrence across donors. To decide whether each TCR beta V gene segment behaved as functional or pseudogenic, an earlier analysis of over 500 of the donors relied on high-throughput TCR beta sequencing. Donor age, sex, ethnicity and CMV serostatus were compiled alongside the repertoire data. Genome-wide SNP genotypes for about 65% of the 666 donors were used in a later genetic analysis, which treated that subset as a discovery cohort. Every repertoire in the discovery cohort had been generated on one and the same sequencing platform. Both class I and class II loci were covered by HLA typing, at four-digit resolution. Typing coverage varied by locus: roughly 620-630 donors for A, B, C, DRB1 and DQB1; approximately 560 for DQA1; more than 600 for DPA1; around 450 for DPB1. Because of strong linkage in the cohort, roughly five DR-DQ haplotypes were treated as single units for association and clustering. Among around 400 genotyped donors of the cohort, an average of approximately 200,000 unique TCR beta nucleotide sequences was sequenced per donor, of which 15% to 20% were non-productive.

As to this clone: This receptor's antigen is unknown. No much larger clone is present one base from it, and per-base qualities are unavailable.

The cohort consisted of 600 to 700 healthy bone marrow donors. At the time of sampling, every cohort member was nominally healthy, though immune exposures that went unrecorded were likely present. The donor tested CMV seropositive and was one of the 289 seropositive cohort members. Every donor gave a peripheral blood sample, and the peripheral blood mononuclear cells from that sample were used for TCR beta sequencing. The Qiagen DNeasy Blood Extraction Kit was used to extract genomic DNA from the blood cell samples. CDR1 and CDR2 (LNHDA, SQIVND) derive from the germline V gene (reference sequence). The junction shows trimming of 3 bases on V and 6 bases on J, plus 12 bases between the germline ends. The CDR3 contains 14 residues, cysteine and phenylalanine counted. This entry keeps only the CDR3 DNA: 42 bases, framed from base 1. General findings and caveats noted by the study authors: In vitro tests confirmed that three of the cytomegalovirus-associated TCR beta chains recognize cytomegalovirus antigens. Because counts were too low, approximately 18 rarely observed V segments, including chromosome 9 orphons, were excluded from the earlier analysis of about 500 of the donors. While some public TCRs were present in many individuals, most TCR sequences turned up only very rarely across donors. The study listed 150 to 200 TCR beta chains as associated with cytomegalovirus. According to a later analysis, most CMV-associated TCR beta chains appeared to be HLA-restricted, and the HLA associations seemed to be driven largely by CMV exposure. Compared with the roughly 670-donor mean, donors in an Asian-associated ancestry cluster had fewer N-insertions in productive TCRs, according to a later genetic analysis. In a later genetic analysis, a missense DCLRE1C variant was associated with V-gene and J-gene trimming of TCR beta chains, and the association was replicated in an independent cohort. The presence/absence analyses assumed that sequencing depth was roughly uniform across donors, and that assumption may not be true. A cluster of highly shared sequence variants was judged likely to represent a technical artifact of the sequencing pipeline. Linkage disequilibrium might explain the correlated functional status among segregating V segments, but an unknown experimental factor could not be excluded. The only immune exposure information available for the cohort was CMV serostatus. Some IMGT-functional V segments, including TRBV6-2 and TRBV6-3, could not be distinguished by the 87-base-pair reads and were therefore excluded. Because HLA typing was unavailable for some donors at each locus, only the typed subset was used in association tests. It was suggested by the authors that the approach could potentially be generalized to other disease states and immunological phenotypes. A later analysis found that HLA-associated TCR beta chains were more clonally expanded and had lower generation probabilities than equally common non-associated chains. Specific HLA alleles were associated with some 15,000 TCR beta sequences at a false discovery rate of 0.05 in a later analysis. When HLA alleles, especially DR and DQ, strongly co-occurred, attributing TCR associations to individual alleles was difficult. A further reported finding was that TCR beta sequences accurately predicted the HLA-A and HLA-B alleles for most subjects in the first cohort. In a later analysis, the rate of TCR association differed among HLA loci, with DRB1 alleles having the most associated TCRs and HLA-C alleles having the fewest. In an earlier analysis of about 550 of the donors, most TCR beta V segments were observed in productive rearrangements about 87% or about 30% of the time, broadly matching IMGT annotations. According to a later analysis, parvovirus B19, influenza, CMV and Epstein-Barr virus appeared linked to several top co-occurrence clusters. In this cohort, only TCR beta chains were sequenced, and detectable features were limited by the absence of alpha or paired-chain data. Cytomegalovirus status was reported to be diagnosed by the classifier with high specificity and sensitivity in both the original and validation cohorts.

Library preparation used the immunoSEQ multiplex PCR assay. A mixture of 60 forward primers for TCR Vbeta segments and 13 reverse primers for TCR Jbeta segments was used in the multiplex PCR. A multiplex PCR assay on genomic DNA amplified the CDR3 region of rearranged TCR beta genes. The amplified TCR beta libraries were sequenced on the Illumina HiSeq System as 87-base-pair reads. In the authors' own workflow: Across the 600 to 700 repertoires, a later analysis counted tens of millions of unique TCR beta chains, roughly 11 million of which were shared by at least two donors. Raw reads were error-corrected and collapsed into unique sequences by a nearest-neighbor algorithm in which closely related sequences were merged to remove PCR and sequencing errors. Alignment of CDR3 sequences to IMGT reference sequences was used to assign V, D and J gene segments. For a sequence to be retained, a match of at least six nucleotides to both a V gene segment and a J gene segment was required. A rearrangement was called productive if the CDR3 had no stop codons and remained in frame with V and J, and every other rearrangement was called non-productive. CDR3 was defined according to IMGT convention as the region running from the second conserved V-encoded cysteine to the conserved J-encoded phenylalanine. In an earlier analysis of more than 550 of the donors, sequences lacking an unambiguous match to a single V gene segment were excluded. In an earlier analysis of around 600 of the donors, V segments were called functional above 56.7% productive rearrangements and were called segregating when the between-donor standard deviation exceeded 5%. A statistical classification framework was developed to diagnose cytomegalovirus status using the catalog of TCR beta chain sequences. In a later analysis, V and J genes were assigned by comparing TCR nucleotide sequences against IMGT/GENE-DB human TR gene sequences. Using the TCRdist pipeline, a later analysis assigned CDR3 sequences along with most-parsimonious VDJ recombination scenarios. In a later analysis, every TCR beta chain was defined by the combination of its CDR3 amino acid sequence and its V-gene family, and reads without a unique V-gene family were dropped. As a way to deal with suspected cross-contamination and a sequencing artifact, a later analysis dropped more than 500 nucleotide sequences that were highly shared and had low generation probability. For each public chain, a later analysis derived a clonal expansion index from normalized ranks of inferred template counts within each repertoire. In a later analysis, generation probabilities were computed using a VDJ recombination model fitted to out-of-frame rearrangements, and the results were checked against IGoR. In a later analysis, TCR-TCR, TCR-HLA and TCR-CMV co-occurrence was scored with hypergeometric tests, and a repertoire-size bias correction was applied to TCR pairs. In a later analysis, false discovery rates were estimated by permuting HLA or CMV assignments 20 times. In a later analysis, co-occurring TCRs were grouped with DBSCAN, and TCRdist sequence similarity was added when clustering was performed within HLA-allele-positive subsets. For co-occurrence clustering, repertoires with fewer than 30,000 or more than 120,000 public chains were excluded, along with five or six repertoires with anomalous nucleotide sharing. The table comes from immuneACCESS by way of TCRdb, which keeps in-frame sequences with V and J called. Part of the clones is missing from these tables; in studies checked, under half for an unresolved V gene and the rest for unknown reasons. Clone size and the V and J calls come from that table; the DNA yielded D and trimming. In all, the sample holds 150,000 to 200,000 clones, and roughly four fifths of those were seen once. The leading ten clones occupy about 4% of the sample.

The sequence links TRBV19 to TRBJ1-5; the best D guess is TRBD1, with 5 bases matching. What was sequenced was PBMCs. The TCR was taken from a man in his fifties in good health and CMV-seropositive. This receptor carries the CDR3 CASSMVGGGQPQHF. The sequenced DNA is TGTGCCAGTAGTATGGTGGGGGGGGGTCAGCCCCAGCATTTT.